This T cell receptor beta chain was captured in a study of T cell repertoires in cytomegalovirus infection. At the level of the study: Both CMV infection and a matching HLA type were indicated by public TCR beta signatures.

TCRdb reanalysed the reads using MiXCR and keeps one entry per CDR3 protein. This sample carries more than 650,000 distinct CDR3 sequences, 35% of them seen once, and the ten largest clones take roughly 2.8%. On this clonotype itself: Antigen unknown.

Germline CDR1 is MNHNY and CDR2 is SVGAGI (reference sequence). Deletions cut 0 bases from V and 2 bases from J, with 13 bases between. This CDR3 is 17 amino acids long. Findings and caveats of the study: Dominating the ex vivo response were TCR beta clonotypes that were CMV-specific and HLA-C-restricted. People with CMV and the relevant HLA were identified by cumulative public TCR beta family frequency.

This chain links TRBV6-6 with TRBJ2-2, with D perhaps given as TRBD1 or TRBD2 (5 bases each). The TCR comes from a human donor in good health (CMV status not recorded). Some clones in this sample may be carry-over from other donors' samples. Input material: PBMCs. This CDR3 reads CASSYSTGTFNTGELFF. In DNA, the CDR3 is TGTGCCAGCAGTTACTCGACGGGGACGTTCAACACCGGGGAGCTGTTTTTT.